The next 19 T cell receptor beta chains were all read from a single sample in a study of OX40 agonist ivuxolimab in advanced cancers. The data were produced by immunoSEQ multiplex PCR, yet TCRdb's version contains in-frame clones alone and is incomplete. The data contain more than 60,000 clones, under 95% of them singletons. Sample: CD4+ or CD8+ T cells sorted from blood, taken in a trial of the OX40 agonist ivuxolimab. The source of these receptors is an adult with an advanced solid tumor such as melanoma, head and neck, liver or kidney cancer.

The chain carries TRBV28 and TRBJ1-2, with unresolved D. Germline CDR1 is MDHEN and CDR2 is SYDVKM. Trimming took off 3 bases at V and 8 bases at J, with 16 bases between the two ends. The CDR3 has 14 amino acids. The DNA of the CDR3 is TGTGCCAGCAGTTTCACCATCGGAGCCCGAGGCTACACCTTC. Amino acid sequence: CASSFTIGARGYTF.

The rearrangement joins TRBV7-8 to TRBJ2-5, with TRBD1 identical over 7 bases. Germline V lookup: CDR1 SGHVS, CDR2 FQNEAQ. V lost 4 bases and J lost 5; bases outside the gene matches: 4. This CDR3 contains 13 residues. This chain's CDR3 is CASSWTGPETQYF. DNA for the CDR3: TGTGCCAGCAGCTGGACAGGCCCCGAGACCCAGTACTTC.

The chain has TRBV7-9 and TRBJ2-5; no reliable D call. From germline, CDR1 is SEHNR and CDR2 FQNEAQ (reference sequence). V lost 6 bases and J 5 bases, leaving 4 bases between the germline ends. The CDR3 covers 10 residues. As DNA, the CDR3 is TGTGCCAGCAGAGGGGAGACCCAGTACTTC. Translation: CASRGETQYF.

This clone has just one count. V gene TRBV7-3 combines with J gene TRBJ2-5, with D possibly being TRBD1 (5 bases). The V end lost 0 bases, the J end lost 4 bases, and 12 bases lay between the germline ends. The CDR3 loop spans 15 amino acids. Germline V gene sequence: CDR1 SGHTA, CDR2 FQGTGA. The CDR3 loop reads CASSLTVSGRETQYF. The CDR3 region has the DNA TGTGCCAGCAGCTTAACAGTGTCAGGGCGAGAGACCCAGTACTTC.

The chain employs TRBV7-9 and TRBJ1-1; possible D gene TRBD1, 6 bases. V was shortened by 5 bases and J by 2 bases, with 18 bases between the two germline ends. Germline-derived CDR1 and CDR2 are SEHNR and FQNEAQ (reference sequence). The CDR3 has 16 residues. CDR3 loop: CASSLGQSAFNTEAFF. CDR3 sequence (DNA): TGTGCCAGCAGCCTCGGACAGTCAGCTTTTAACACTGAAGCTTTCTTT.

V usage is TRBV4-3 and J usage is TRBJ2-1; TRBD2 aligns across 10 bases. The CDR3 spans 16 residues. The germline gives CDR1 LGHNA, CDR2 YSLEER. Unmatched junction bases numbered 4, after V lost 2 bases and J lost 3 bases. For the CDR3, the DNA is TGCGCCAGCAGCCAATTGGCTAGCGGGAGCTACAATGAGCAGTTCTTC. It codes for CASSQLASGSYNEQFF.

V usage is TRBV7-2 and J usage is TRBJ2-3; D possibly corresponds to TRBD1 (6 bases). The V gene's germline CDR1 is SGHTA and CDR2 FQGNSA. Between the trimmed V and J ends, which lost 1 base and 1 base, there was a span of 9 bases. The CDR3 is made up of 15 amino acids. CDR3 DNA sequence: TGTGCCAGCAGCTTAGTAGCAGGGGGCACAGATACGCAGTATTTT. Protein sequence: CASSLVAGGTDTQYF.

The V call is TRBV6-4, the J call TRBJ2-2; possibly TRBD2 for D (6 bases). The CDR3 extends over 15 amino acids. Trimming stripped 3 bases from V and 3 bases from J, with 11 bases between. Germline loops: CDR1 MRHNA, CDR2 SNTAGT. The CDR3 DNA follows: TGTGCCAGCAGTGAAACGTGGGGGGACACCGGGGAGCTGTTTTTT. This sequence encodes CASSETWGDTGELFF.

The J gene is TRBJ1-1, the V gene TRBV6-1; D unclear. V gave up 5 bases and J gave up 10 bases, with 11 bases separating them. The CDR3 runs 11 residues. Germline lookup yields CDR1 MNHNS and CDR2 SASEGT. The CDR3 nucleotides are TGTGCCAGCAGTCCAGGCCACGGAGCTTTCTTT. Translated, it gives CASSPGHGAFF.

This chain uses TRBV28 with TRBJ2-1; 7 nucleotides line up with TRBD2. The CDR3 has 14 amino acids. With V trimmed by 7 bases and J by 7 bases, 10 bases remained unmatched. Germline V gives CDR1 MDHEN, CDR2 SYDVKM. CDR3 region: CASNWPGGGNEQFF. The DNA of the CDR3 is TGTGCCAGCAACTGGCCCGGGGGAGGGAATGAGCAGTTCTTC.

This chain links TRBV6-6 with TRBJ1-2, with 9 bases that match TRBD1. The V and J ends lost 4 bases and 5 bases, in that order; junction bases with no gene match: 5. The CDR3 is 14 amino acids. Looked up from germline, CDR1 is MNHNY and CDR2 is SVGAGI (reference sequence). In nucleotides, the CDR3 is TGTGCCAGCAGTTGGGGACAGGGCTGGTATGGCTACACCTTC. Protein product: CASSWGQGWYGYTF.

This chain joins TRBV5-1 and TRBJ2-2, with D unclear. There are 14 residues in the CDR3. V lost 4 bases, J lost 4 bases, and 11 bases lay in between. CDR1 and CDR2 (germline): SGHRS, YFSETQ. This CDR3 reads CASSLTYITGELFF. The DNA for the CDR3 is TGCGCCAGCAGCCTAACCTACATCACCGGGGAGCTGTTTTTT.

This clone came up once. V is TRBV2 and J is TRBJ2-7, with 9 bases lining up with TRBD1. This CDR3 contains 14 residues. Germline-derived CDR1 and CDR2 are SNHLY and FYNNEI. V shed 7 bases and J 2 bases; nucleotides not matched to a gene: 6. The CDR3 spells CASMGGQGAYEQYF. The CDR3 region has the DNA TGTGCCAGCATGGGGGGACAGGGAGCCTACGAGCAGTACTTC.

This rearrangement joins TRBV28 to TRBJ2-7; 9 bases map to TRBD2. Germline-derived CDR1 and CDR2 are MDHEN and SYDVKM. There are 13 residues in the CDR3. The V gene end was trimmed by 8 bases and the J gene end by 4 bases; junction bases not matched to a gene: 6. CDR3 bases: TGTGCCAGCTTTAGCGGGAGTGAATACGAGCAGTACTTC. Residues: CASFSGSEYEQYF. Combining the CDR3 with reference TRBV28 and TRBJ2-7 gives the whole variable domain DVKVTQSSRYLVKRTGEKVFLECVQDMDHENMFWYRQDPGLGLRLIYFSYDVKMKEKGDIPEGYSVSREKKERFSLILESASTNQTSMYLCASFSGSEYEQYFGPGTRLTVT.

V is TRBV29-1 and J is TRBJ2-5; D uncertain. The CDR3 runs to 11 residues. The germline V and J ends were trimmed by 7 bases and 4 bases, with 10 bases remaining between them. Germline V gene lookup returns CDR1 SQVTM and CDR2 ANQGSEA. CDR3 sequence: CSDITAETQYF. DNA of the CDR3: TGCAGCGACATAACGGCAGAGACCCAGTACTTC.

This sequence joins TRBV6-5 and TRBJ2-3; 12 bases line up with TRBD2. Germline CDR1 is MNHEY and CDR2 is SVGAGI. The CDR3 has 14 residues. The J segment lost 7 bases and the V segment lost 6 bases, leaving 5 bases of the junction unmatched. CDR3 DNA sequence: TGTGCCAGCAGACCCGGACTAGCGGGAAATACGCAGTATTTT. It specifies CASRPGLAGNTQYF.

The chain employs TRBV6-5 and TRBJ2-1; perhaps TRBD1 as D (5 bases). V shed 8 bases and J shed 8 bases, with 16 bases lying between them. CDR3 length: 13 amino acids. Germline V lookup: CDR1 MNHEY, CDR2 SVGAGI. The CDR3 is CASGWVRAYEQFF. CDR3 nucleotide sequence: TGTGCCAGCGGGTGGGTCAGGGCGTATGAGCAGTTCTTC.

The rearrangement links TRBV6-1 to TRBJ1-1; D is possibly TRBD1 (5 bases). The V gene's germline CDR1 is MNHNS and CDR2 SASEGT. The CDR3 covers 14 residues. Trimming stripped 7 bases from V and 4 bases from J, with 16 bases between. The CDR3 DNA reads as TGTGCCAGCATTCTGGGGGAGGGACGCACTGAAGCTTTCTTT. Amino acid sequence: CASILGEGRTEAFF.

This rearrangement joins TRBV5-4 to TRBJ2-1; 9 bases line up with TRBD2. From germline, CDR1 is SGHNT and CDR2 YYREEE (reference sequence). The CDR3 totals 16 residues. The junction had 12 bases not matched to a gene; V was cut back by 3 bases and J by 8 bases. The DNA of the CDR3 is TGTGCCAGCAGCTCTGGGGGGCTAGCGGGATCCGATGAGCAGTTCTTC. Protein product: CASSSGGLAGSDEQFF.